The present T cell receptor (beta chain) was sequenced within a study of regulatory dendritic cells for organ transplantation. Background on the study: LPS was added to dendritic cell cultures on day 6. Study-level points and caveats: Memory CD8+ T cells were the most oligoclonal; naive cells were highly diverse. Mature dendritic cells appeared to drive more memory CD8+ clonal expansion than regulatory ones.

Germline V CDR1 and CDR2: SGHTA, FQGNSA. The CDR3 is 16 residues long. Trimming took off 1 base at V and 0 bases at J, with 12 bases between the two ends. Sorted T cells were CFSE-labeled and cultured 5 days with allogeneic regulatory or mature dendritic cells at 1:10. Method: immunoSEQ multiplex PCR; TCRdb's copy keeps in-frame clones and lacks some. The sample shows approximately 10,000 clones, roughly 70% of them seen only once. In the case of this clone: Its antigen is undetermined.

This chain connects TRBV7-2 to TRBJ1-2; D is perhaps TRBD1 (5 bases). Sequencing was done on a sample of memory CD4+ T cells from blood cultured with regulatory dendritic cells. Noted subset: CD45RO+ memory T cells. This receptor was taken from a human donor in good health. In DNA, the CDR3 is TGTGCCAGCAGCTTAGGGTTCAGGGCAGCTAACTATGGCTACACCTTC. This gives the protein CASSLGFRAANYGYTF.